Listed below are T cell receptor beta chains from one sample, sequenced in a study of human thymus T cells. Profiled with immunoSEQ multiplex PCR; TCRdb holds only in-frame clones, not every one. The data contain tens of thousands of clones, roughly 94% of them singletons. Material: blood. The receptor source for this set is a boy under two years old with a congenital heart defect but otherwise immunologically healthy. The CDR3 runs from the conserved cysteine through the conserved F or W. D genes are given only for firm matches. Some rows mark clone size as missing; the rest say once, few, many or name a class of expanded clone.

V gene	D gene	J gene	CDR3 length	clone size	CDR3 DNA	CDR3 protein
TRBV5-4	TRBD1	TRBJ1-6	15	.	TGTGCCAGCAGCTACCGGGACAGGTATAATTCACCCCTCCACTTT	CASSYRDRYNSPLHF
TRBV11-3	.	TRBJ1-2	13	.	TGTGCCAGCAGCTTGGGGGTGGGCTATGGCTACACCTTC	CASSLGVGYGYTF
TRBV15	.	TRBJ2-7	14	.	TGTGCCACCAGCAGAGTGCGGGGAACCTACGAGCAGTACTTC	CATSRVRGTYEQYF
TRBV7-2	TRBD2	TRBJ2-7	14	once	TGTGCCAGCACGGTCGGCGGGAGGTTGCGGGAGCAGTACTTC	CASTVGGRLREQYF
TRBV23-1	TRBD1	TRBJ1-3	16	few	TGCGCCAGCAGTCATTACACAGGGGATTTTGGAAACACCATATATTTT	CASSHYTGDFGNTIYF
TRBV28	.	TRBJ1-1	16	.	TGTGCCAGCAGTTTTCTCCAGGGAAACTCGAACACTGAAGCTTTCTTT	CASSFLQGNSNTEAFF
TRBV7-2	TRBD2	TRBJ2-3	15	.	TGTGCCAGCAGCTTCAGGACTAGCGGGGGGGATACGCAGTATTTT	CASSFRTSGGDTQYF
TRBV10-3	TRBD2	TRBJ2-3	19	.	TGTGCCATCAGGCTTTTTCTTAGCGGGGGGGCACCCGGGGCCGATACGCAGTATTTT	CAIRLFLSGGAPGADTQYF
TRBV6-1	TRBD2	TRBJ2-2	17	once	TGTGCCAGCAGTGAAAATTTTGGACTAGCGGGGTCCGGGGAGCTGTTTTTT	CASSENFGLAGSGELFF
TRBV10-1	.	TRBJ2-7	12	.	TGCGCCAGCAGTGAGTCATCCTACGAGCAGTACTTC	CASSESSYEQYF
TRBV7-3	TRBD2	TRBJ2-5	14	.	TGTGCCAGCAGCTTTAGCGGGGGCCAAGAGACCCAGTACTTC	CASSFSGGQETQYF
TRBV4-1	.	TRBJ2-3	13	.	TGCGCCAGCAGCCAAGGTTGGGGATATACGCAGTATTTT	CASSQGWGYTQYF
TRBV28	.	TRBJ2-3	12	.	TGTGCCAGCAGGTCCAGCACAGATACGCAGTATTTT	CASRSSTDTQYF
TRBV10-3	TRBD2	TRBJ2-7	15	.	TGTGCCATCAGCCTTAATCCGGGACTAGAATACGAGCAGTACTTC	CAISLNPGLEYEQYF
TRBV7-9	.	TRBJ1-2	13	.	TGTGCCAGCAGCATAAACGGGAACTATGGCTACACCTTC	CASSINGNYGYTF
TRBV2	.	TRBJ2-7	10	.	TGTGCCAGCGGAGGGTACGAGCAGTACTTC	CASGGYEQYF
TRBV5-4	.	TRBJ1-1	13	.	TGTGCCAGCAGCTTTCGTATCTACACTGAAGCTTTCTTT	CASSFRIYTEAFF
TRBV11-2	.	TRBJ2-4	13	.	TGTGCCAGCAGCTTACTCGTCGGAGGTGCTCAGTACTTC	CASSLLVGGAQYF
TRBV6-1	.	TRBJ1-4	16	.	TGTGCCAGCAGTGGGCTCGTAGGGGGTGTAAATGAAAAACTGTTTTTT	CASSGLVGGVNEKLFF
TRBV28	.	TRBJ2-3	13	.	TGTGCCAGCAGTTTAGGGGCCACAGATACGCAGTATTTT	CASSLGATDTQYF
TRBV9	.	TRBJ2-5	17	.	TGTGCCAGCAGCGTAGGGGTCCGGGGAGGGGGACAAGAGACCCAGTACTTC	CASSVGVRGGGQETQYF
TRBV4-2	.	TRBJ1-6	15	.	TGTGCCAGCAGCCAATCAGGGTTTGCCTATTCACCCCTCCACTTT	CASSQSGFAYSPLHF
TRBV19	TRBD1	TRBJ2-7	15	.	TGTGCCAGTAGTAAACCCGGGGACAGCCCCTACGAGCAGTACTTC	CASSKPGDSPYEQYF
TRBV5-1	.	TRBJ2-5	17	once	TGCGCCAGCAGCTTGTTTCCCGGCCAAAGCCCCCAAGAGACCCAGTACTTC	CASSLFPGQSPQETQYF
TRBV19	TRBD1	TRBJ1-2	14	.	TGTGCCAGTAGTGACAGGGAAAGGACCTATGGCTACACCTTC	CASSDRERTYGYTF
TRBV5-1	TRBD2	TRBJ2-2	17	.	TGCGCCAGCAGCTTGGCCTTTCCTAGCGGGAGCACCGGGGAGCTGTTTTTT	CASSLAFPSGSTGELFF
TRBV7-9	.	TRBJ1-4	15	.	TGTGCCAGCAGCTCCGCGGACGGGCTTAATGAAAAACTGTTTTTT	CASSSADGLNEKLFF
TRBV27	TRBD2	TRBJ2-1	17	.	TGTGCCAGCAGTTTATCTGTCGGGGGAGGGCCCTACAATGAGCAGTTCTTC	CASSLSVGGGPYNEQFF
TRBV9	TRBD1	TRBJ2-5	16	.	TGTGCCAGCAGCAGTTCCGGGACAGGGGGCCTAGAGACCCAGTACTTC	CASSSSGTGGLETQYF
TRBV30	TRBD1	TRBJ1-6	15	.	TGTGCCTGGAGTGTCGTAATAGGGGGCGAATCACCCCTCCACTTT	CAWSVVIGGESPLHF
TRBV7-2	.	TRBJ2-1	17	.	TGTGCCAGCAGCTTCTTAGGGGGGGACAGCTCCTACAATGAGCAGTTCTTC	CASSFLGGDSSYNEQFF
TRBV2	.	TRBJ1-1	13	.	TGTGCCAGCAGTGTGAACGGGTGGACTGAAGCTTTCTTT	CASSVNGWTEAFF
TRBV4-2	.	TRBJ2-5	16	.	TGTGCCAGCAGCCAAGATGGGCAGGGGTGGCCAGAGACCCAGTACTTC	CASSQDGQGWPETQYF
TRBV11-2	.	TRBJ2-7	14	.	TGTGCCAGCAGCCCTGCGACTCATACGGGGACGGGGTACTTC	CASSPATHTGTGYF
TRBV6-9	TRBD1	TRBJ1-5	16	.	TGTGCCAGCAGTTCCCGGGACAGTCAAGAGGATCAGCCCCAGCATTTT	CASSSRDSQEDQPQHF
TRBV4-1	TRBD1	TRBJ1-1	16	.	TGCGCCAGCAGCCAAACGGGGACAGGGGTGAACACTGAAGCTTTCTTT	CASSQTGTGVNTEAFF
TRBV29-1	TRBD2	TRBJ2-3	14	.	TGCAGCGTTGAGAGACTAGCGGTCACAGATACGCAGTATTTT	CSVERLAVTDTQYF
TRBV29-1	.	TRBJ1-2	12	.	TGCAGCGTTGAAGGCCCCGGGAACGGCTACACCTTC	CSVEGPGNGYTF
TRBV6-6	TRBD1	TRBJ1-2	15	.	TGTGCCAGCAGTTACCCGGGACAGCTCTCCTATGGCTACACCTTC	CASSYPGQLSYGYTF
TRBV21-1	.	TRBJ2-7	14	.	TGTGCCAGCAGCAACTACAGGGGGTCCTACGAGCAGTACTTC	CASSNYRGSYEQYF
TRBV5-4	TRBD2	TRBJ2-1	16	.	TGTGCCAGCAGCTTGAAGCTAGCGGGAGGGCCGTATGAGCAGTTCTTC	CASSLKLAGGPYEQFF
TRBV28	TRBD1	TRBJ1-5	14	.	TGTGCCAGCAGTGGGACAGAGTTCAATCAGCCCCAGCATTTT	CASSGTEFNQPQHF
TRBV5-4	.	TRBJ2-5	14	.	TGTGCCAGCAGACCGGACCAAGTACAAGAGACCCAGTACTTC	CASRPDQVQETQYF
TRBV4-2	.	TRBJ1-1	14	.	TGTGCCAGCAGCCAAGATAGGACAGCCCATGAAGCTTTCTTT	CASSQDRTAHEAFF
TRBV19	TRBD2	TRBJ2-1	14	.	TGTGCCAGTAGGGGGACTAGAGCCTACAATGAGCAGTTCTTC	CASRGTRAYNEQFF
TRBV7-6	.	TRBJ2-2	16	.	TGTGCCAGCAGCCCACGACAGGGAGGGAACACCGGGGAGCTGTTTTTT	CASSPRQGGNTGELFF
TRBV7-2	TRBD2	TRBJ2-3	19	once	TGTGCCAGCAGCTTAGTTTGGCTAGCGGGGGGGCCTGGCACAGATACGCAGTATTTT	CASSLVWLAGGPGTDTQYF
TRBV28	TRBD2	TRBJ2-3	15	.	TGTGCCAGCAGTTTATGGCAGGGAGGGACAGATACGCAGTATTTT	CASSLWQGGTDTQYF
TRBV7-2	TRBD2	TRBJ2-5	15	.	TGTGCCAGCAGCCTAGCGGGGGCGATCCAAGAGACCCAGTACTTC	CASSLAGAIQETQYF
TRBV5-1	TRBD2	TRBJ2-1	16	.	TGCGCCAGCAGCATATTAGCGGGAGTGGGGAGCAATGAGCAGTTCTTC	CASSILAGVGSNEQFF
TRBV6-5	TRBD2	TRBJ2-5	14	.	TGTGCCAGCAGTTACATCCCTAGCGGGGAGACCCAGTACTTC	CASSYIPSGETQYF
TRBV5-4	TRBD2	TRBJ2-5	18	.	TGTGCCAGCAGCTTGGTAGCTAGCGGGGGGGCCCCTCAAGAGACCCAGTACTTC	CASSLVASGGAPQETQYF
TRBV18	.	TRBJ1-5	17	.	TGTGCCAGCTCCCTAACCATGGACACGTATAGCAATCAGCCCCAGCATTTT	CASSLTMDTYSNQPQHF
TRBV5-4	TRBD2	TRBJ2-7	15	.	TGTGCCAGCAGCTTGCCCGGACTAGCGGTCTACGAGCAGTACTTC	CASSLPGLAVYEQYF